The following is a T cell receptor beta chain sequence with its context. The method was immunoSEQ multiplex PCR; TCRdb's version includes in-frame clones alone and lacks a portion of them. The sample lists about 80,000 clones, 92% seen once, with more than 1.4% in the top ten. The entry originates in a study of T cell changes during pregnancy in multiple sclerosis. Germline lookup yields CDR1 SGDLS and CDR2 YYNGEE. CDR3 length equals 14 residues. Trimming took 4 bases from V and 1 from J; bases not matched to a gene: 5. The sequences come from peripheral blood, collected before pregnancy. V and J are TRBV9 and TRBJ2-7; 7 nucleotides match TRBD1. This TCR was sampled from a female donor with multiple sclerosis, enrolled in a pregnancy study. CDR3 sequence (DNA): TGTGCCAGCAGCATACGGGACAGTTCCTACGAGCAGTACTTC. Amino acid sequence: CASSIRDSSYEQYF.